The rows below give T cell receptor beta chains drawn from one sample of a study of cytomegalovirus exposure and HLA in healthy donors. Generated by immunoSEQ multiplex PCR, the TCRdb table keeps only in-frame clones and is missing some. The profile shows about 200,000 clones, approximately 80% of them singletons. The sample taken for sequencing was PBMCs. Every receptor here comes from a man aged 25-45 years in good health and CMV-seronegative. Each CDR3 is given with its conserved first and last residue. Fields, in order: V gene, J gene, D gene, clone size, CDR3 protein, CDR3 DNA. A D gene is named only where the DNA matches it firmly. Part of the rows lack a size; the others show once, few, many or a class for expanded clones.

TRBV7-2,TRBJ2-2,TRBD2,.,CASSPGRGGELFF,TGTGCCAGCAGCCCAGGGAGGGGCGGAGAGCTGTTTTTT
TRBV5-4,TRBJ1-2,.,.,CASSFAGTSHETF,TGTGCCAGCAGCTTCGCCGGGACTTCCCATGAGACCTTC
TRBV28,TRBJ1-4,TRBD1,.,CASSSQKTGWGEKLFF,TGTGCCAGCAGTTCCCAAAAGACAGGGTGGGGTGAAAAACTGTTTTTT
TRBV7-2,TRBJ1-1,.,.,CASSLGYWGRWVEAFF,TGTGCCAGCAGCTTAGGATACTGGGGGCGGTGGGTGGAAGCTTTCTTT
TRBV4-1,TRBJ2-7,TRBD2,few,CASSQTGGGISSYEQYF,TGCGCCAGCAGCCAAACGGGGGGGGGAATCAGCTCCTACGAGCAGTACTTC
TRBV9,TRBJ1-6,TRBD1,.,CASSRQGDSYNSPLHF,TGTGCCAGCAGCAGACAGGGGGACTCCTATAATTCACCCCTCCACTTT
TRBV14,TRBJ1-6,.,.,CASSYRVKNSPLHF,TGTGCCAGCAGCTACAGGGTGAAGAATTCACCCCTCCACTTT
TRBV27,TRBJ2-1,TRBD2,.,CASSFLAGGLGYNEQFF,TGTGCCAGCAGTTTCCTAGCGGGGGGGCTTGGATACAATGAGCAGTTCTTC
TRBV6-5,TRBJ1-3,.,.,CASSYPDSSGNTIYF,TGTGCCAGCAGTTACCCGGACAGTTCTGGAAACACCATATATTTT
TRBV7-9,TRBJ1-1,.,.,CASSLTPGNTEAFF,TGTGCCAGCAGCTTAACCCCAGGGAACACTGAAGCTTTCTTT
TRBV6-1,TRBJ1-5,.,.,CASSEMITGNGQPQHF,TGTGCCAGCAGTGAAATGATAACAGGGAACGGTCAGCCCCAGCATTTT
TRBV4-2,TRBJ2-2,TRBD2,.,CASTPSGLAGTGELFF,TGTGCCAGCACCCCCTCAGGGCTAGCGGGCACCGGGGAGCTGTTTTTT
TRBV6-1,TRBJ2-7,.,few,CASSEAPLETSEQYF,TGTGCCAGCAGTGAAGCCCCCCTAGAGACGAGCGAGCAGTACTTC
TRBV9,TRBJ2-2,TRBD1,.,CASSATGTGTGELFF,TGTGCCAGCAGCGCAACCGGGACAGGGACCGGGGAGCTGTTTTTT
TRBV5-4,TRBJ2-4,TRBD2,once,CASSLTSGKNIQYF,TGTGCCAGCAGCTTAACTAGCGGGAAAAACATTCAGTACTTC
TRBV11-2,TRBJ2-3,TRBD1,.,CASSFGQGTDTQYF,TGTGCCAGCAGCTTCGGACAGGGCACAGATACGCAGTATTTT
TRBV5-5,TRBJ2-2,.,.,CASSSRDTGELFF,TGTGCCAGCAGCTCCCGGGACACCGGGGAGCTGTTTTTT
TRBV7-2,TRBJ1-4,.,.,CASSLAQAEGNEKLFF,TGTGCCAGCAGCTTAGCCCAGGCGGAGGGTAATGAAAAACTGTTTTTT
TRBV6-5,TRBJ2-1,TRBD1,.,CASSYQGAGEQFF,TGTGCCAGCAGTTACCAGGGGGCGGGTGAGCAGTTCTTC
TRBV5-4,TRBJ2-7,.,few,CASSLDSPYEQYF,TGTGCCAGCAGCTTGGACTCGCCGTACGAGCAGTACTTC
TRBV27,TRBJ2-3,.,.,CASSLTGFGTDTQYF,TGTGCCAGCAGTTTAACGGGTTTCGGCACAGATACGCAGTATTTT
TRBV7-8,TRBJ2-5,TRBD2,once,CASSLRLAGRETQYF,TGTGCCAGCAGCTTACGACTAGCGGGGCGAGAGACCCAGTACTTC
TRBV9,TRBJ1-1,TRBD1,.,CASSVAFQGAGETEAFF,TGTGCCAGCAGCGTAGCATTCCAGGGGGCAGGTGAGACTGAAGCTTTCTTT
TRBV28,TRBJ1-2,.,.,CASGESYGYTF,TGTGCCAGTGGGGAGAGCTATGGCTACACCTTC